The 17 T cell receptor beta chains in this list originate from one sample, sequenced in a study of blood T cell repertoires in COVID-19. Profiled with immunoSEQ multiplex PCR; TCRdb holds only in-frame clones, not every one. The table includes 80,000 to 100,000 clones, roughly nine tenths detected once. Sequencing was carried out using peripheral blood. These receptors were collected from a human donor with active COVID-19. The donor label of this sample is uncertain.

This chain joins TRBV19 and TRBJ2-6; maybe TRBD2 (5 bases). Germline CDR1 and CDR2: LNHDA and SQIVND (reference sequence). Trimming took 4 bases from V and 2 from J, leaving 9 bases between them. The CDR3 is made up of 15 amino acids. In DNA, the CDR3 is TGTGCCAGTAGTAGAGGGTTAACTGGGGCCAACGTCCTGACTTTC. Protein product: CASSRGLTGANVLTF.

The V gene is TRBV5-4, the J gene TRBJ2-7; the D is unclear. Trimming took off 4 bases at V and 5 bases at J, with 7 bases between the two ends. The CDR3 has 11 residues. Germline CDR1 reads SGHNT; CDR2 reads YYREEE (reference sequence). The CDR3 loop reads CASSANNEQYF. CDR3 DNA: TGTGCCAGCAGCGCGAATAACGAGCAGTACTTC.

The chain uses TRBV19 and TRBJ1-3, with D unclear. Germline V gene sequence: CDR1 LNHDA, CDR2 SQIVND (reference sequence). This CDR3 contains 13 residues. Trimming took off 7 bases at V and 4 bases at J, with 11 bases between the two ends. The CDR3 DNA reads as TGTGCCAGTACCCCGGCGGCGGGAAACACCATATATTTT. Protein product: CASTPAAGNTIYF.

The chain is built from TRBV5-6 and TRBJ1-2; 7 bases align to TRBD1. The germline V gene has CDR1 SGHDT and CDR2 YYEEEE. V dropped 3 bases and J dropped 4; count of bases not matched to a gene: 6. The CDR3 is made up of 14 amino acids. The CDR3 loop is CASSSTGSGYGYTF. The CDR3 nucleotides are TGTGCCAGCAGCTCGACAGGGAGTGGCTATGGCTACACCTTC.

The chain has TRBV6-1 and TRBJ2-7, with D possibly TRBD2 on 5 matching bases. The CDR3 is made up of 14 amino acids. Per germline, CDR1 MNHNS and CDR2 SASEGT. The V end lost 0 bases, the J end lost 3 bases, and 9 bases lay between the germline ends. In DNA, the CDR3 is TGTGCCAGCAGTGAAGCTAGCGCGGGCTACGAGCAGTACTTC. Translation gives CASSEASAGYEQYF.

This chain links TRBV6-1 with TRBJ1-5, with D tentatively TRBD1 (5 bases). Per germline, CDR1 MNHNS and CDR2 SASEGT. V lost 4 bases, J lost 0 bases, and 13 bases lay in between. The CDR3 covers 16 residues. CDR3 nucleotide sequence: TGTGCCAGCAGTGCTAGACAGTCCAATAGCAATCAGCCCCAGCATTTT. This sequence encodes CASSARQSNSNQPQHF.

With regard to this clone: Other DNA sequences in this specimen translate into the identical CDR3. The chain combines TRBV18 with TRBJ1-2; tentatively, D is TRBD1 (6 bases). In germline, CDR1 is KGHSH, CDR2 LQKENI. V was cut by 0 bases and J by 4 bases, with 6 bases left in between. This CDR3 has 13 residues. The CDR3 protein is CASSPPTGYGYTF. CDR3 DNA sequence: TGTGCCAGCTCACCACCGACAGGCTATGGCTACACCTTC.

V usage is TRBV19 and J usage is TRBJ2-1; maybe TRBD2 (6 bases). The CDR3 consists of 15 residues. V was shortened by 5 bases and J by 4 bases, with 15 bases between the two germline ends. The V gene's germline CDR1 is LNHDA and CDR2 SQIVND (reference sequence). The CDR3 region has the DNA TGTGCCAGTAGTCCACGGGGGACCCCGTACAATGAGCAGTTCTTC. This gives the protein CASSPRGTPYNEQFF.

Only one count was recorded for this clone. The V call is TRBV5-1, the J call TRBJ1-1, with D tentatively TRBD1 (5 bases). Germline V lookup: CDR1 SGHRS, CDR2 YFSETQ. Trimming removed 3 bases from V and 5 bases from J, with 14 bases in between. The CDR3 length is 14 residues. CDR3 sequence: CASSSSTGGTEAFF. CDR3 in DNA: TGCGCCAGCAGCTCCTCAACCGGGGGTACTGAAGCTTTCTTT.

The CDR3 reads CASSLETMEFNEQFF. The CDR3 nucleotides read TGTGCCAGCAGCTTAGAAACGATGGAGTTCAATGAGCAGTTCTTC. This chain links TRBV11-2 with TRBJ2-1; no firm D call. This CDR3 spans 15 amino acids. V was cut by 0 bases and J by 6 bases, with 12 bases left in between. CDR1 and CDR2 (germline): SGHAT, FQNNGV.

The chain carries TRBV11-2 and TRBJ2-3; tentative D call: TRBD1 (8 bases). Germline V CDR1 and CDR2: SGHAT, FQNNGV. V gave up 5 bases and J gave up 5 bases, with 23 bases separating them. There are 17 residues in the CDR3. Here the CDR3 DNA reads TGTGCCAGCAGCCCAACAGGACAGGGACGGGGGGTAGATACGCAGTATTTT. It is translated as CASSPTGQGRGVDTQYF.

The chain employs TRBV5-1 and TRBJ1-1, with 7 bases matching TRBD1. This CDR3 is built from 14 residues. CDR1 and CDR2 (germline): SGHRS, YFSETQ. Trimming cost V 0 bases and J 11 bases; bases outside gene matches: 10. The chain's CDR3 is CASSLAGETGRAFF. DNA of the CDR3: TGCGCCAGCAGCTTGGCCGGTGAGACAGGGAGGGCTTTCTTT.

This chain connects TRBV18 to TRBJ2-5, with D possibly TRBD2 on 6 matching bases. The CDR3 runs to 15 residues. The germline gives CDR1 KGHSH, CDR2 LQKENI. V lost 6 bases and J lost 4, with 18 bases in between. The CDR3 loop reads CASSPRGGVAETQYF. The CDR3 DNA reads as TGTGCCAGCTCCCCTCGTGGAGGGGTTGCAGAGACCCAGTACTTC. Based on the CDR3 plus reference TRBV18 and TRBJ2-5, the full variable domain is NAGVMQNPRHLVRRRGQEARLRCSPMKGHSHVYWYRQLPEEGLKFMVYLQKENIIDESGMPKERFSAEFPKEGPSILRIQQVVRGDSAAYFCASSPRGGVAETQYFGPGTRLLVL.

V and J are TRBV13 and TRBJ1-3, with a weak D call TRBD1 (6 bases). The ends were cut back, 2 bases at V and 0 bases at J, with 8 bases in the middle. The CDR3 loop spans 15 amino acids. The V gene's germline CDR1 is PRHDT and CDR2 FYEKMQ (reference sequence). The CDR3 spells CASSLPGASGNTIYF. Here the CDR3 DNA reads TGTGCCAGCAGCTTACCAGGGGCCTCTGGAAACACCATATATTTT.

The V call is TRBV4-1, the J call TRBJ2-3; D possibly corresponds to TRBD2 (8 bases). CDR1 is MGHRA, CDR2 YSYEKL, per germline. With 6 bases removed from V and 9 bases from J, the gap between germline ends came to 13 bases. The CDR3 runs to 12 residues. The CDR3 sequence: CASRPGGGTQYF. The CDR3 coding sequence is TGCGCCAGCAGACCGGGAGGGGGCACGCAGTATTTT.

The chain couples TRBV4-1 to TRBJ1-4, with 10 bases aligning to TRBD1. Per germline, CDR1 MGHRA and CDR2 YSYEKL. The CDR3 has 18 amino acids. V gave up 0 bases and J gave up 6 bases; unmatched junction bases: 10. CDR3 sequence (DNA): TGCGCCAGCAGCCAAGAGCGGGTCTCCGGGACAGGGGATGAAAAACTGTTTTTT. Its translation: CASSQERVSGTGDEKLFF.

CDR3 sequence (DNA): TGTGCCAGCAGACTAATAGCTAACTATGGCTACACCTTC. Translated, it gives CASRLIANYGYTF. The chain employs TRBV6-5 and TRBJ1-2, with D unclear. CDR3 length: 13 amino acids. Germline V gives CDR1 MNHEY, CDR2 SVGAGI. The V and J ends lost 6 bases and 0 bases respectively, with 8 bases between them.